The 8 T cell receptor beta chains below were found in one sample sequenced in a study of shared clonotypes between healthy human individuals. Naive CD8 cells comprised CD45RO-negative, CCR7-positively selected cells, excluding terminally differentiated effector memory CD45RA+ cells. Data came from immunoSEQ multiplex PCR; TCRdb stores just in-frame clones and leaves some out. Here the sample spans fewer than 800,000 clones, 92% being singletons. Sequences were obtained from naive CD8+ T cells sorted from blood. The receptors come from a man aged 25 to 45 in good health.

This chain links TRBV27 with TRBJ2-7; D ambiguous. V was pared by 5 bases and J by 1 base, with 9 bases between. There are 13 residues in the CDR3. The germline V gene encodes CDR1 MNHEY and CDR2 SMNVEV (reference sequence). Written as DNA, the CDR3 is TGTGCCAGCAGTACGACGGTTTCCTACGAGCAGTACTTC. It translates to CASSTTVSYEQYF.

The chain combines TRBV16 with TRBJ2-3; D is perhaps TRBD1 (6 bases). Trimming pared 3 bases from V and 6 bases from J, leaving 16 bases between. The germline V gene encodes CDR1 KGHSY and CDR2 FQNENV. CDR3 length equals 15 residues. The CDR3 nucleotides read TGTGCCAGCAGCCAGAAGGGACACATCAGGGATACGCAGTATTTT. It translates to CASSQKGHIRDTQYF.

Here the CDR3 reads CASSLTGGAETQYF. The CDR3 region has the DNA TGTGCCAGCAGTTTGACAGGGGGCGCAGAGACCCAGTACTTC. The chain combines TRBV27 with TRBJ2-5; 10 bases agree with TRBD1. The CDR3 runs 14 residues. V dropped 3 bases and J dropped 4; count of bases not matched to a gene: 2. From germline, CDR1 is MNHEY and CDR2 SMNVEV (reference sequence).

The chain carries TRBV29-1 and TRBJ2-3; 11 bases agree with TRBD2. Germline V lookup: CDR1 SQVTM, CDR2 ANQGSEA. CDR3 size: 14 residues. V lost 4 bases to trimming and J lost 2 bases; unmatched junction nucleotides: 2. DNA for the CDR3: TGCAGCGTTGGACTAGCGGGGACCACAGATACGCAGTATTTT. It codes for CSVGLAGTTDTQYF.

The chain is built from TRBV7-6 and TRBJ2-7; a weak D match, TRBD1 (6 bases). V lost 1 base to trimming and J lost 3 bases, with 10 bases between them. CDR3 length: 14 residues. In germline, CDR1 is SGHVS, CDR2 FNYEAQ. CDR3 coding DNA: TGTGCCAGCAGCTTAGGGACAGATATCTACGAGCAGTACTTC. Protein sequence: CASSLGTDIYEQYF.

The chain carries TRBV6-1 and TRBJ2-1; D is undetermined. V was trimmed by 8 bases and J by 5 bases, leaving 13 bases between them. The germline V gene encodes CDR1 MNHNS and CDR2 SASEGT. CDR3 length: 13 amino acids. CDR3 sequence (DNA): TGTGCCAGCTGGAGCGCTAAGGACAATGAGCAGTTCTTC. Protein: CASWSAKDNEQFF.

This chain uses TRBV4-1 with TRBJ2-1; weak D call: TRBD1 (5 bases). The germline V and J ends were trimmed by 3 bases and 12 bases, with 15 bases remaining between them. The CDR3 extends over 13 amino acids. Germline V lookup: CDR1 MGHRA, CDR2 YSYEKL. The chain's CDR3 is CASSHPLARGQFF. DNA of the CDR3: TGCGCCAGCAGCCACCCCCTGGCTAGGGGGCAGTTCTTC.

This chain joins TRBV7-9 and TRBJ2-2, with D hard to call. V lost 5 bases to trimming and J lost 3 bases, with 10 bases between them. The CDR3 has 14 amino acids. Germline-derived CDR1 and CDR2 are SEHNR and FQNEAQ (reference sequence). The CDR3 spells CASSPQTDTGELFF. The CDR3 DNA follows: TGTGCCAGCAGCCCTCAGACGGACACCGGGGAGCTGTTTTTT.